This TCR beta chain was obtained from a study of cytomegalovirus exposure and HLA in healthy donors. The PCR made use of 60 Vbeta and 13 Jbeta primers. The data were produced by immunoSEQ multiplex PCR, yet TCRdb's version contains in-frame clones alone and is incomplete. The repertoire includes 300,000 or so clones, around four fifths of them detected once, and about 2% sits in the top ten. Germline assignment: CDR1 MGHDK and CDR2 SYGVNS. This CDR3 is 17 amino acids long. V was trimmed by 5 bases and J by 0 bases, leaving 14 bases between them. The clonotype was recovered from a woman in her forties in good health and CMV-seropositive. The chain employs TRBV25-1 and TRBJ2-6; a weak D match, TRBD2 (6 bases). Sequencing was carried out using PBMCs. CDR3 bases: TGTGCCAGCAGTCGGGAGACAAAGAGCTCTGGGGCCAACGTCCTGACTTTC. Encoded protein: CASSRETKSSGANVLTF.